The 3 T cell receptor beta chains in this list originate from one sample, sequenced in a study of response to subunit inactivated influenza vaccine. TCRdb re-analysed the RT-PCR reads in MiXCR, keeping a single row per CDR3 protein. Of about 800,000 distinct CDR3 sequences detected, around 20% appear once; the ten largest clones hold roughly 10%. Sequencing used PBMCs from blood, obtained roughly 5 days after vaccination. These receptors all come from a man aged 45 to 65 who received an inactivated influenza vaccine.

The chain employs TRBV25-1 and TRBJ2-1, with 10 nucleotides matching TRBD2. CDR1 MGHDK and CDR2 SYGVNS come from the germline V gene. The CDR3 has 16 residues. With 4 bases clipped from V and 3 bases from J, the junction kept 6 bases outside the gene matches. CDR3 in amino acids: CASSGGLAAVYNEQFF. The CDR3, as DNA: TGTGCCAGCAGTGGAGGACTAGCGGCCGTCTACAATGAGCAGTTCTTC.

The genes are TRBV3-1 and TRBJ2-4; perhaps D is TRBD1 or TRBD2 (5 bases each). Trimming pared 2 bases from V and 0 bases from J, leaving 23 bases between. The CDR3 consists of 20 residues. The germline gives CDR1 LGHDT, CDR2 YNNKEL (reference sequence). The CDR3 DNA is TGTGCCAGCAGCCAAATACCCCGAGGGGCCACGTCTTTAGCCAAAAACATTCAGTACTTC. Translation gives CASSQIPRGATSLAKNIQYF.

This sequence joins TRBV7-2 and TRBJ2-1; possibly TRBD2 for D (5 bases). The germline V gene has CDR1 SGHTA and CDR2 FQGNSA. The CDR3 length is 16 residues. Between the trimmed V and J ends, which lost 2 bases and 6 bases, there was a span of 17 bases. The CDR3: CASSLSPAGGFNEQFF. The CDR3 region has the DNA TGTGCCAGCAGCTTAAGCCCGGCGGGCGGATTCAATGAGCAGTTCTTC.